One TCR beta chain is described in this entry. What it recognizes is unknown. One end of the junction varies from germline; a read error may be responsible. Patients included in sequencing had previously demonstrated CD8+CD57+ cell expansion by flow cytometry. All patients had severe acquired aplastic anemia. CDR3 length: 15 amino acids. Looked up from germline, CDR1 is SNHLY and CDR2 is FYNNEI. Researchers used genomic DNA as the template to profile TCR beta VDJ and CDR3. TCRdb reprocessed the reads with MiXCR, giving one entry per CDR3 protein. The sample carries more than 250,000 distinct CDR3 sequences, about 80% recorded once. This entry is derived from a study of CD8+CD57+ T cells in acquired aplastic anemia. Study in general: Each DNA sample taken from sorted CD4+ and CD8+ cells came to approximately 3.2 ug on average. General observations from the study: Both patients and controls carried the same twenty-nine CD8+ CDR3 sequences. Significance was not reached for CD8+ Simpson's diversity between patients and controls.

The sequenced sample was sorted CD4+, CD8+, or CD8+CD57+ T cells (not recorded which) from PBMCs. This TCR was sampled from a human donor with aplastic anemia. The J gene is TRBJ2-1, the V gene TRBV2, with D perhaps given as TRBD1 or TRBD2 (6 bases each). CDR3 in amino acids: CASSVTRGSNTEQFF. The CDR3 DNA is TGTGCCAGTAGTGTGACTAGGGGGTCCAACACTGAACAGTTCTTT.